These 8 T cell receptor beta chains came from one sample sequenced in a study of blood T cell repertoires in COVID-19 (dated by TCRdb to 2018 to 2020). Library creation used the immunoSEQ multiplex PCR assay. Here the immuneACCESS table is served through TCRdb, limited to in-frame sequences with V and J called. Missing clones are a known gap in these copies; in checked studies unresolved V genes cover under half, and the rest lacks a known reason. The sample records under 400,000 clones, just over 85% of which are singletons. Of the sample, about 4.2% falls within the top ten clones. The sample taken for sequencing was PBMCs or T cells enriched from blood (not recorded which). The receptor set was obtained from a woman between 35 and 50 years old with acute COVID-19.

Regarding this clone: Other DNA variants within this sample encode the same CDR3. V and J are TRBV12-3 or TRBV12-4 and TRBJ2-7; D may be TRBD1 (5 bases). V lost 5 bases and J 5 bases, leaving 10 bases between the germline ends. The CDR3 extends over 12 amino acids. CDR3 protein: CASSPGQNEQYF. In nucleotides, the CDR3 is TGTGCCAGCAGTCCAGGACAAAACGAGCAGTACTTC.

In this sample, this clone turned up once. The V gene is TRBV9, the J gene TRBJ2-5; 10 nucleotides align to TRBD1. The CDR3 extends over 13 amino acids. The J segment lost 11 bases and the V segment lost 4 bases, leaving 8 bases of the junction unmatched. Germline V gene data show CDR1 as SGDLS and CDR2 as YYNGEE. The DNA of the CDR3 is TGTGCCAGCAGCTCAGGACAGGGGGAGGTTCAGTACTTC. It encodes CASSSGQGEVQYF. The full variable domain, in which reference TRBV9 and TRBJ2-5 provide the parts outside the CDR3, is DSGVTQTPKHLITATGQRVTLRCSPRSGDLSVYWYQQSLDQGLQFLIQYYNGEERAKGNILERFSAQQFPDLHSELNLSSLELGDSALYFCASSSGQGEVQYFGPGTRLLVL.

V and J are TRBV28 and TRBJ2-1, with 8 positions matching TRBD2. CDR3 length: 16 residues. With 4 bases clipped from V and 3 bases from J, the junction kept 8 bases outside the gene matches. Per germline, CDR1 MDHEN and CDR2 SYDVKM. In DNA, the CDR3 is TGTGCCAGCAGTTCCCCCCGAGCGGGAGTCTACAATGAGCAGTTCTTC. Its translation: CASSSPRAGVYNEQFF.

This chain uses TRBV19 with TRBJ1-3; no reliable D call. The V end lost 4 bases, the J end lost 0 bases, and 13 bases lay between the germline ends. CDR1 and CDR2 from the germline V gene are LNHDA and SQIVND (reference sequence). This CDR3 contains 16 residues. Here the CDR3 reads CASSKDRLYSGNTIYF. CDR3 bases: TGTGCCAGTAGTAAAGACCGACTGTACTCTGGAAACACCATATATTTT.

This CDR3 is CASSIGQGTEAFF. As DNA, the CDR3 is TGTGCCAGCAGTATAGGACAGGGCACTGAAGCTTTCTTT. The J gene is TRBJ1-1, the V gene TRBV12-3 or TRBV12-4, with TRBD1 identical over 8 bases. The CDR3 consists of 13 residues. V shed 5 bases, J shed 4 bases, and the junction held 3 bases outside the gene matches.

The chain uses TRBV5-4 and TRBJ1-3; perhaps TRBD1 as D (6 bases). The CDR3 loop spans 15 amino acids. The germline CDR1 and CDR2 sequences are SGHNT and YYREEE (reference sequence). The V end was cut by 6 bases, the J end by 0 bases, with 13 bases between. The CDR3 reads CASIETGISGNTIYF. In DNA, the CDR3 is TGTGCCAGCATCGAAACAGGGATCTCTGGAAACACCATATATTTT.

In its sample, this clone was seen a few times. The J gene is TRBJ2-7, the V gene TRBV10-2, with D perhaps TRBD2 (6 bases). Per the germline V gene, CDR1 is WSHSY and CDR2 is SAAADI. Trimming took 6 bases from V and 0 from J, leaving 15 bases between them. CDR3 size: 15 residues. In DNA, the CDR3 is TGCGCCAGCAGGGTTAGCGGATCCTACTCCTACGAGCAGTACTTC. This encodes CASRVSGSYSYEQYF.

This chain connects TRBV4-1 to TRBJ2-3; D is perhaps TRBD1 (6 bases). CDR3 size: 16 residues. With 1 base removed from V and 2 bases from J, the gap between germline ends came to 13 bases. Germline CDR1 reads MGHRA; CDR2 reads YSYEKL. CDR3 amino acids: CASSQGAGVNTDTQYF. In nucleotides, the CDR3 is TGCGCCAGCAGCCAAGGCGCAGGGGTCAACACAGATACGCAGTATTTT.